This is a list of T cell receptor beta chains from one sample in a study of T cells expressing NK-cell markers. For each CDR3 protein, TCRdb gives one entry from its re-call of the 5' RACE reads, without DNA. The sample holds 150,000 to 180,000 distinct CDR3 sequences. Sequencing was done on a sample of blood T cells: a sorted CD56 or NKG2C T cell subset, CD4+ or CD8+ T cells, or bulk PBMC T cells (not recorded which). Receptors originate from a woman in her forties or fifties in good health. Both conserved end residues are part of each CDR3. The order of the fields is J gene, CDR3 length, V gene, CDR3 protein.

>TRBJ2-7|14|TRBV28
CASRFSGTGYEQYF
>TRBJ2-1|17|TRBV3-1
CASSQDISGTSNNEQFF
>TRBJ2-7|16|TRBV2
CASGGRASPISYEQYF
>TRBJ2-3|14|TRBV29-1
CSAHLAGETDTQYF
>TRBJ2-5|16|TRBV5-1
CASSSKAGGKQETQYF
>TRBJ2-3|14|TRBV4-1
CASSQDPASDTQYF
>TRBJ2-3|15|TRBV12-3/TRBV12-4
CASSLAREGRGTQYF
>TRBJ2-4|15|TRBV4-2
CASSQDAGSKNIQYF
>TRBJ2-3|15|TRBV7-9
CASLLAGGPTDTQYF
>TRBJ1-1|15|TRBV10-3
CAISEFLTGATEAFF
>TRBJ1-1|12|TRBV29-1
CSVEREAPEAFF
>TRBJ2-3|19|TRBV7-9
CASSALEAGGPSSTDTQYF
>TRBJ2-7|17|TRBV3-1
CASSQDPGAGVGYEQYF
>TRBJ2-3|13|TRBV4-1
CASSMTGTDTQYF
>TRBJ2-1|15|TRBV27
CASSFGTTSYNEQFF
>TRBJ1-4|15|TRBV7-9
CASSRPGQVPEKLFF
>TRBJ2-1|14|TRBV24-1
CATSDLPGANEQFF
>TRBJ2-5|15|TRBV11-2
CASSLEGYVGETQYF
>TRBJ2-1|13|TRBV15
CATSGTRGNEQFF
>TRBJ2-1|16|TRBV4-1
CASSHKTVQSGNEQFF
>TRBJ2-5|15|TRBV15
CATSREGTKQETQYF
>TRBJ2-1|16|TRBV15
CATSRDASGGYNEQFF
>TRBJ2-1|15|TRBV13
CASPFPRQGYNEQFF
>TRBJ2-1|15|TRBV5-1
CASSLLAGGTPEQFF
>TRBJ2-2|16|TRBV7-9
CASSPTGTSGVGELFF
>TRBJ1-1|16|TRBV19
CASNRDGQALNTEAFF
>TRBJ2-1|15|TRBV25-1
CASSDPAGGHNEQFF
>TRBJ2-3|12|TRBV4-2
CASSQETDTQYF
>TRBJ2-5|14|TRBV3-1
CASRYRGGQETQYF
>TRBJ2-2|14|TRBV10-3
CAIEHDRIGGELFF
>TRBJ2-2|14|TRBV6-1
CASRPGTGTGELFF
>TRBJ2-7|15|TRBV13
CASSLGRRVLDEQYF
>TRBJ2-1|13|TRBV4-1
CASSVGSFNEQFF
>TRBJ2-1|14|TRBV20-1
CSAPTSGVYNEQFF
>TRBJ2-5|19|TRBV20-1
CSARDQGVRAPLLPETQYF
>TRBJ2-5|16|TRBV28
CATSSGRADLGETQYF
>TRBJ1-1|15|TRBV2
CASSESFGRRTEAFF
>TRBJ2-2|16|TRBV29-1
CSVELQGAANTGELFF
>TRBJ2-1|14|TRBV10-2
CAVLTGEVPNEQFF
>TRBJ2-5|13|TRBV12-3/TRBV12-4
CASSSGLKETQYF
>TRBJ1-1|15|TRBV25-1
CASQDRGVVNTEAFF
>TRBJ1-5|15|TRBV6-1
CASKPTGGNNQPQHF
>TRBJ2-1|13|TRBV2
CASAGTSHNEQFF
>TRBJ2-7|16|TRBV4-2
CASSQEWPGGSYEQYF
>TRBJ2-7|15|TRBV27
CASSLKDSPTYEQYF
>TRBJ1-3|15|TRBV12-3/TRBV12-4
CASSLTRVSGNTIYF